This is a list of T cell receptor beta chains from one sample in a study of cytomegalovirus exposure and HLA in healthy donors. The protocol was immunoSEQ multiplex PCR, while the TCRdb copy is restricted to in-frame clones and leaves out a portion. Seen here are 75,000 to 95,000 clones, less than 80% observed once, and the top ten hold around an eighth. Sequences were obtained from PBMCs. The source is a human donor in good health. CDR3s include the opening cysteine and the closing phenylalanine or tryptophan. The order of the fields is V gene, D gene, clone size, J gene, CDR3 protein, CDR3 DNA. A D gene is named only where the DNA matches it firmly. Expanded clones get a size class; other rows say once, few or many, or leave the size out.

V gene: TRBV7-2; D gene: -; clone size: -; J gene: TRBJ1-1; CDR3 protein: CASSPPGHKNTEAFF; CDR3 DNA: TGTGCCAGCAGCCCCCCGGGACATAAAAACACTGAAGCTTTCTTT
V gene: TRBV19; D gene: TRBD1; clone size: few; J gene: TRBJ1-5; CDR3 protein: CASSIGQGRIQPQHF; CDR3 DNA: TGTGCCAGTAGTATTGGACAGGGTCGCATTCAGCCCCAGCATTTT
V gene: TRBV29-1; D gene: TRBD1; clone size: few; J gene: TRBJ2-6; CDR3 protein: CSVDRTGMDNVLTF; CDR3 DNA: TGCAGCGTTGACAGGACAGGGATGGACAACGTCCTGACTTTC
V gene: TRBV2; D gene: -; clone size: -; J gene: TRBJ1-3; CDR3 protein: CASMEGGGNTIYF; CDR3 DNA: TGTGCCAGCATGGAGGGCGGCGGAAACACCATATATTTT
V gene: TRBV5-1; D gene: TRBD2; clone size: few; J gene: TRBJ2-5; CDR3 protein: CASSEGGGETQYF; CDR3 DNA: TGCGCCAGCAGTGAGGGCGGGGGAGAGACCCAGTACTTC
V gene: TRBV7-9; D gene: -; clone size: -; J gene: TRBJ2-1; CDR3 protein: CASSSNGRGRSYNEQFF; CDR3 DNA: TGTGCCAGCAGCTCCAATGGCCGGGGTCGCTCCTACAATGAGCAGTTCTTC
V gene: TRBV29-1; D gene: -; clone size: once; J gene: TRBJ1-2; CDR3 protein: CSVEPGTPWGYPF; CDR3 DNA: TGCAGCGTTGAGCCCGGCACTCCGTGGGGCTACCCCTTC
V gene: TRBV7-6; D gene: TRBD1; clone size: -; J gene: TRBJ2-7; CDR3 protein: CASSRGQGTYEQYF; CDR3 DNA: TGTGCCAGCAGCCGAGGACAGGGGACGTACGAGCAGTACTTC
V gene: TRBV5-1; D gene: -; clone size: -; J gene: TRBJ2-1; CDR3 protein: CASSFSKQASNEQFF; CDR3 DNA: TGCGCCAGCAGCTTTTCCAAACAGGCGTCCAATGAGCAGTTCTTC
V gene: TRBV7-9; D gene: -; clone size: -; J gene: TRBJ1-2; CDR3 protein: CASSWGDGYTF; CDR3 DNA: TGTGCCAGCAGTTGGGGGGATGGCTACACCTTC
V gene: TRBV6-5; D gene: -; clone size: few; J gene: TRBJ2-5; CDR3 protein: CASSYAPGRVETQYF; CDR3 DNA: TGTGCCAGCAGTTACGCTCCGGGCAGGGTTGAGACCCAGTACTTC
V gene: TRBV7-8; D gene: TRBD1; clone size: -; J gene: TRBJ1-1; CDR3 protein: CASSADRGLAEAFF; CDR3 DNA: TGTGCCAGCAGCGCGGACAGGGGGCTGGCGGAAGCTTTCTTT
V gene: TRBV5-6; D gene: -; clone size: -; J gene: TRBJ2-7; CDR3 protein: CASSYREWQYF; CDR3 DNA: TGTGCCAGCAGCTACAGGGAATGGCAGTACTTC
V gene: TRBV19; D gene: -; clone size: -; J gene: TRBJ1-3; CDR3 protein: CASSIQGAFSGNTIYF; CDR3 DNA: TGTGCCAGTAGTATCCAAGGGGCCTTCTCTGGAAACACCATATATTTT